This T cell receptor beta chain appears in the sequencing data of a study of naive and memory T cell subsets. This CDR3 is built from 13 residues. Per germline, CDR1 SQVTM and CDR2 ANQGSEA. The V gene end was trimmed by 6 bases and the J gene end by 6 bases; junction bases not matched to a gene: 10. This clonotype was found many times. Both TRBC1 and TRBC2 were covered by a beta constant-region primer of two equimolar oligonucleotides. Nested alpha and beta constant-region primers with the SP2 primer drove four PCR rounds on ligated cDNA. TCRdb re-derived calls from the UMI-ligation and nested PCR reads in MiXCR, one entry per CDR3 protein. The data contain some 82,000 distinct CDR3 sequences, around 9% of them seen just once; the ten biggest clones take up around 1.3%.

The receptor's source is a human donor in good health. The specimen sequenced was naive CD8+ T cells from blood. This rearrangement joins TRBV29-1 to TRBJ1-2; 7 bases map to TRBD1. CDR3 nucleotide sequence: TGCAGCGTGGGGACCAGGGACAGTAATGGCTACACCTTC. It codes for CSVGTRDSNGYTF.